This is a list of T cell receptor beta chains from one sample in a study of early T cells in non-severe SARS-CoV-2 infection. TCRdb reprocessed the 5' RACE reads via MiXCR and lists one record per CDR3 protein. The table has 66,000 or so distinct CDR3 sequences, 13% seen once. Sample: whole blood. Source of these receptors: an adult who was a healthcare worker with PCR-confirmed SARS-CoV-2 infection or an uninfected control (not recorded which). The CDR3 runs from the conserved cysteine through the conserved F or W. D genes are given only for firm matches. For some rows the clone size is stated as once, few or many, or as a class when expanded; others skip it.

clone_size j_call v_call d_call cdr3_nt cdr3_aa
many TRBJ2-2 TRBV27 TRBD1 TGTGCCAGCAGTATAAGACAGGGGCAGACCGGGGAGCTGTTTTTT CASSIRQGQTGELFF
NA TRBJ2-3 TRBV20-1 TRBD2 TGCAGTGCGACCGGACTAGTAGGGGCCCGGCGAACAGATACGCAGTATTTT CSATGLVGARRTDTQYF
many TRBJ1-1 TRBV12-3/TRBV12-4 TRBD1 TGTGCCAGCAGTTTGGGACAGTGGGTTGAAGCTTTCTTT CASSLGQWVEAFF
NA TRBJ2-3 TRBV19 TRBD2 TGTGCCAGCATGACTAGCGGGGTACCCCATACGCAGTATTTT CASMTSGVPHTQYF
many TRBJ2-3 TRBV7-9 NA TGTGCCAGCAGCCCACCCATAGATACGCAGTATTTT CASSPPIDTQYF
NA TRBJ2-1 TRBV12-3/TRBV12-4 TRBD2 TGTGCCAGCACCTTAGCGGGAGCCCCTAAGAATGAGCAGTTCTTC CASTLAGAPKNEQFF
NA TRBJ1-6 TRBV28 NA TGTGCCAGCAGTTTCGGCGGTTCACCCCTCCACTTT CASSFGGSPLHF
many TRBJ1-5 TRBV3-1 NA TGTGCCAGCAGCACAGGATTTGTGTCGCAGCCCCAGCATTTT CASSTGFVSQPQHF
NA TRBJ1-6 TRBV7-2 NA TGTGCCAGCAGCTTAGGGAACGGGGGATCCTATAATTCACCCCTCCACTTT CASSLGNGGSYNSPLHF
NA TRBJ2-2 TRBV19 NA TGTGCCAGTAGTATGCAACATGCAACCTCCACCGGGGAGCTGTTTTTT CASSMQHATSTGELFF
many TRBJ2-2 TRBV4-1 NA TGCGCCAGCAGCCCCTTTTCGGCGGACACCGGGGAGCTGTTTTTT CASSPFSADTGELFF
many TRBJ2-1 TRBV6-4 TRBD2 TGTGCCAGCAGTCATAACTCGGGAGGGAACAATGAGCAGTTCTTC CASSHNSGGNNEQFF
NA TRBJ2-3 TRBV29-1 NA TGCAGCGTTGATACGCAGTATTTT CSVDTQYF
NA TRBJ2-7 TRBV6-1 TRBD2 TGTGCCAGCCGCGAGGCGGGAGGACGTCTAAGCGAGCAGTACTTC CASREAGGRLSEQYF
NA TRBJ1-1 TRBV29-1 NA TGCAGCGTGGGGGCAGGGTTGAACACTGAAGCTTTCTTT CSVGAGLNTEAFF
NA TRBJ2-1 TRBV6-1 NA TGTGCCAGCAGTGATTGGGGGGCCCACAATGAGCAGTTCTTC CASSDWGAHNEQFF
NA TRBJ2-2 TRBV7-2 TRBD1 TGTGCCAGCAGCCAAAGACAGGGGGCGCGTACCGGGGAGCTGTTTTTT CASSQRQGARTGELFF
few TRBJ2-3 TRBV9 NA TGTGCCAGCAGCGGGGGGAACACAGATACGCAGTATTTT CASSGGNTDTQYF
NA TRBJ2-1 TRBV25-1 TRBD2 TGTGCCAGCAGTTCACCTCCGGGACTAGCGGGGTCGAGCTCCTACAATGAGCAGTTCTTC CASSSPPGLAGSSSYNEQFF
many TRBJ2-1 TRBV7-2 TRBD2 TGTGCCAGCAGCTCAGACAGACCACTAGCGGGAGTTGGTGAGCAGTTCTTC CASSSDRPLAGVGEQFF
NA TRBJ2-7 TRBV20-1 NA TGCAGTGCTGAAACTCATGGGGACGAGCAGTACTTC CSAETHGDEQYF
NA TRBJ2-7 TRBV5-6 NA TGTGCCAGCAGCCAAAACTACGTCCGGTACGAGCAGTACTTC CASSQNYVRYEQYF
NA TRBJ2-7 TRBV6-1 NA TGTGCCAGCGGGTCCGACAGTCCCTACGAGCAGTACTTC CASGSDSPYEQYF
few TRBJ2-1 TRBV28 NA TGTGCCAGCAGTTTAAATTCGGACAATGAGCAGTTCTTC CASSLNSDNEQFF
NA TRBJ2-3 TRBV12-3/TRBV12-4 TRBD1 TGTGCCAGCAGGCAGACAGGGGGCAGAACAGATACGCAGTATTTT CASRQTGGRTDTQYF
few TRBJ2-1 TRBV4-3 NA TGCGCCAGCAGCCAAGAGTTACAGAAGAAAAACAATGAGCAGTTCTTC CASSQELQKKNNEQFF
few TRBJ2-5 TRBV9 TRBD2 TGTGCCAGCAGCGTCGCGGCGGGAGGGAAACAAGAGACCCAGTACTTC CASSVAAGGKQETQYF
many TRBJ2-7 TRBV7-9 NA TGTGCCAGCAGCGCTGCCTCGTACAGGGTGTCCTACGAGCAGTACTTC CASSAASYRVSYEQYF
NA TRBJ2-2 TRBV6-2/TRBV6-3 NA TGTGCCAGCAGTCTATTAGGGTACACCGGGGAGCTGTTTTTT CASSLLGYTGELFF
NA TRBJ2-3 TRBV7-8 NA TGTGCCAGCAGCCCTAGACAGTTTACTAGCACAGATACGCAGTATTTT CASSPRQFTSTDTQYF
few TRBJ2-1 TRBV2 NA TGTGCCAGCAGTGAGGGAGATCTCGAGCAGTTCTTC CASSEGDLEQFF
many TRBJ2-2 TRBV10-3 NA TGTGCCATCAGCACCTTGGACATACCGACGAACACCGGGGAGCTGTTTTTT CAISTLDIPTNTGELFF
many TRBJ1-6 TRBV19 NA TGTGCCAGTAGTATCCGGATATCCGGGGCTTCACCCCTCCACTTT CASSIRISGASPLHF
NA TRBJ1-1 TRBV29-1 NA TGCAGCGTTGTGGTGGCAGGGGACACTGAAGCTTTCTTT CSVVVAGDTEAFF